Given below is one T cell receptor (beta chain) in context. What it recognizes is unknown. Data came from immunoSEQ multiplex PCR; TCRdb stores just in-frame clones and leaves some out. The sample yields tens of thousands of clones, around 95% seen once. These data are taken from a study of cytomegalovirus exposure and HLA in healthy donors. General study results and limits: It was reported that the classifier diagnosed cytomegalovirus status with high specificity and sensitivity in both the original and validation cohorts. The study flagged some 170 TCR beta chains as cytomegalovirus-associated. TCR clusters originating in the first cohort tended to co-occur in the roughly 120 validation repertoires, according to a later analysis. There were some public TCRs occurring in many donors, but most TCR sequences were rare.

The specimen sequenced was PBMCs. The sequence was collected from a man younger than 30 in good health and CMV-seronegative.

CDR3 DNA: TGCGCCAGCAGCCAAGGGGGCGCGGAGGAAAAACTGTTTTTT. Amino acid sequence: CASSQGGAEEKLFF. The chain carries TRBV5-1 and TRBJ1-4; 7 bases map to TRBD1. V was clipped by 4 bases and J by 8 bases; unmatched bases: 8. CDR3 length equals 14 residues. Germline-derived CDR1 and CDR2 are SGHRS and YFSETQ.